This T cell receptor beta chain originates from a study of blood T cell repertoires in COVID-19. Original processing notes: Estimated nucleated cell counts came from reference gene primer amplification. The table came from immunoSEQ multiplex PCR; TCRdb's copy has only in-frame clones and leaves some out. V and J calls and clone size follow that table, whereas D and trimming were derived from the DNA. The table lists roughly 250,000 clones, less than 90% of them singletons. The CDR3 covers 13 residues. V dropped 5 bases and J dropped 10 bases, with 15 bases sitting between them. This receptor was taken from a woman aged 30 to 39 with COVID-19, enrolled during active disease. The specimen sequenced was peripheral blood. V gene TRBV12-3 or TRBV12-4 combines with J gene TRBJ2-4; D unclear. This CDR3 is CASSPGSKGIQYF. CDR3 in DNA: TGTGCCAGCAGTCCAGGCTCCAAAGGAATTCAGTACTTC.